A selection of T cell receptor beta chains follows, all from one sample in a study of T cell changes during pregnancy in multiple sclerosis. Repertoires were generated with immunoSEQ multiplex PCR, while TCRdb's copy carries only in-frame clones and drops some. The sample records fewer than 85,000 clones, around nine tenths being singletons. The sample was peripheral blood, taken in the second trimester of pregnancy. The receptors stem from a female donor with multiple sclerosis, enrolled in a pregnancy study. CDR3s include the opening cysteine and the closing phenylalanine or tryptophan.

TRBJ2-5 | 15 | TRBV2 | CASSDGEGHGETQYF
TRBJ2-6 | 18 | TRBV9 | CASSVLAGARGRANVLTF
TRBJ1-1 | 16 | TRBV9 | CASSVGVGGMNTEAFF
TRBJ2-4 | 18 | TRBV4-1 | CASSPGLAGGRRENIQYF
TRBJ1-2 | 15 | TRBV27 | CASSSEPGGDYGYTF
TRBJ2-1 | 17 | TRBV7-2 | CASSPTSGTSGGRGKFF
TRBJ2-2 | 15 | TRBV19 | CASSIQGANTGELFF
TRBJ1-2 | 12 | TRBV30 | CAWSVGVYGYTF
TRBJ2-1 | 18 | TRBV11-1 | CASLQGGVAGGSYNEQFF
TRBJ2-1 | 15 | TRBV15 | CATSREALYENEQFF
TRBJ2-7 | 12 | TRBV13 | CASSPGLYEQYF
TRBJ2-5 | 15 | TRBV6-4 | CASSKLAGGQETQYF
TRBJ1-3 | 14 | TRBV28 | CASSSGGVGNTIYF
TRBJ2-7 | 15 | TRBV6-5 | CASSYSVGDFYEQYF
TRBJ2-1 | 21 | TRBV12-5 | CASGLVTRGARAGGFYNEQFF
TRBJ2-1 | 15 | TRBV28 | CASSTPGQLPTGQFF
TRBJ2-3 | 14 | TRBV13 | CASSSSGGTDTQYF
TRBJ1-3 | 15 | TRBV2 | CASSVQVLSGNTIYF
TRBJ1-6 | 14 | TRBV30 | CAWSLDRGDSPLHF
TRBJ2-5 | 15 | TRBV15 | CATSSPRKTGETQYF
TRBJ2-2 | 15 | TRBV9 | CASSVGLAGTGELFF
TRBJ2-7 | 12 | TRBV2 | CASSWTVLEQYF
TRBJ2-1 | 17 | TRBV27 | CASSWPGGRSSYNEQFF
TRBJ1-1 | 16 | TRBV5-1 | CASSLTGGLGGTEAFF
TRBJ2-2 | 14 | TRBV19 | CASATSWNTGELFF
TRBJ2-7 | 15 | TRBV9 | CASSVGTSGIYEQYF
TRBJ2-1 | 16 | TRBV19 | CASSIFRQGPYNEQFF
TRBJ2-7 | 12 | TRBV7-6 | CASSPIGNEQYF
TRBJ2-1 | 15 | TRBV4-3 | CASSPGTSDVDEQFF
TRBJ1-6 | 16 | TRBV6-5 | CASSYEWGRGGSPLHF
TRBJ2-2 | 17 | TRBV4-3 | CASSHGLASSITGELFF
TRBJ2-7 | 14 | TRBV7-6 | CASSLAGGGHEQYF
TRBJ2-1 | 16 | TRBV9 | CASSVGGGAPYNEQFF
TRBJ2-3 | 14 | TRBV28 | CASSGKLDTDTQYF
TRBJ2-3 | 16 | TRBV9 | CASSVAGTSGRDTQYF
TRBJ2-5 | 17 | TRBV28 | CASSPPRLAGGLETQYF
TRBJ1-1 | 13 | TRBV30 | CAWSTVVATEAFF
TRBJ1-6 | 16 | TRBV15 | CATSRDRDSYNSPLHF
TRBJ1-1 | 16 | TRBV15 | CATSKRGVGQGVAAFF
TRBJ2-2 | 14 | TRBV11-1 | CASSLTGSAGELFF
TRBJ1-3 | 11 | TRBV19 | CASSSGDTIYF
TRBJ2-7 | 14 | TRBV27 | CASSWSGLAFEQYF
TRBJ2-2 | 16 | TRBV9 | CASSVRRGSVGGELFF
TRBJ2-1 | 17 | TRBV7-8 | CASSRLVQREGHFEQFF
TRBJ1-1 | 14 | TRBV29-1 | CSVEKTGSDPEAFF
TRBJ1-5 | 15 | TRBV19 | CASSKPGQANQPQHF
TRBJ2-7 | 14 | TRBV5-1 | CASSLVPGSYEQYF
TRBJ2-1 | 14 | TRBV27 | CASTHRDNPNEQFF
TRBJ1-1 | 15 | TRBV19 | CASSLRDRGYTEAFF
TRBJ1-3 | 13 | TRBV25-1 | CASSRRERNTIYF
TRBJ1-2 | 13 | TRBV6-1 | CASSVQETNGYTF